The rows below give T cell receptor beta chains drawn from one sample of a study of T cells in Graves' hyperthyroidism and ophthalmopathy. TCRdb redid the calling of the multiplex PCR reads with MiXCR, one entry per CDR3 protein. The sample has hundreds of thousands of distinct CDR3 sequences; over 12% are singletons. The specimen was blood. The receptors derive from a man aged 45-65 years with Graves' ophthalmopathy. Both conserved end residues are part of each CDR3. A D gene is named only where the DNA matches it firmly. Some rows have no size entry. The others give once, few or many, or a class for an expanded clone.

j_gene: TRBJ2-3
v_gene: TRBV7-9
abundance: few
d_gene: TRBD2
CDR3aa: CASSLGTSAATDTQYF
CDR3nt: TGTGCCAGCAGCTTAGGGACTAGCGCGGCCACAGATACGCAGTATTTT

j_gene: TRBJ2-6
v_gene: TRBV5-8
abundance: few
d_gene: -
CDR3aa: CASSPKQGIPSGANVLTF
CDR3nt: TGTGCCAGCAGCCCCAAACAGGGAATTCCCTCTGGGGCCAACGTCCTGACTTTC

j_gene: TRBJ1-2
v_gene: TRBV30
abundance: few
d_gene: TRBD1
CDR3aa: CAWQGVEGGYTF
CDR3nt: TGTGCCTGGCAGGGGGTTGAAGGTGGCTACACCTTC

j_gene: TRBJ1-5
v_gene: TRBV30
abundance: many
d_gene: -
CDR3aa: CAWSVGQLNQPQHF
CDR3nt: TGTGCCTGGAGTGTCGGGCAGTTAAATCAGCCCCAGCATTTT

j_gene: TRBJ2-1
v_gene: TRBV6-2/TRBV6-3
abundance: many
d_gene: -
CDR3aa: CASISGPTRDEQFF
CDR3nt: TGTGCCAGCATTAGCGGTCCTACTCGCGATGAGCAGTTCTTC

j_gene: TRBJ2-1
v_gene: TRBV12-3/TRBV12-4
abundance: many
d_gene: -
CDR3aa: CASSPYISEQFF
CDR3nt: TGTGCCAGCAGTCCGTATATCTCTGAGCAGTTCTTC

j_gene: TRBJ2-5
v_gene: TRBV5-1
abundance: few
d_gene: TRBD1
CDR3aa: CASSLADRDVETQYF
CDR3nt: TGCGCCAGCAGCTTGGCGGACAGGGACGTGGAGACCCAGTACTTC

j_gene: TRBJ2-3
v_gene: TRBV10-3
abundance: -
d_gene: -
CDR3aa: CAISGEGADTQYF
CDR3nt: TGTGCCATCAGCGGGGAGGGGGCAGATACGCAGTATTTT

j_gene: TRBJ2-5
v_gene: TRBV13
abundance: many
d_gene: -
CDR3aa: CASSSTRRRRAGETQYF
CDR3nt: TGTGCCAGCAGCTCCACAAGGAGACGGAGGGCCGGAGAGACCCAGTACTTC

j_gene: TRBJ1-5
v_gene: TRBV5-1
abundance: -
d_gene: -
CDR3aa: CASSLGNSFGNQPQHF
CDR3nt: TGCGCCAGCAGCTTGGGAAACAGTTTTGGCAATCAGCCCCAGCATTTT

j_gene: TRBJ1-2
v_gene: TRBV5-1
abundance: many
d_gene: -
CDR3aa: CASSSSPGVHGYTF
CDR3nt: TGCGCCAGCAGCTCTTCACCAGGGGTTCACGGCTACACCTTC

j_gene: TRBJ2-5
v_gene: TRBV19
abundance: -
d_gene: TRBD2
CDR3aa: CASSIHGRDQETQYF
CDR3nt: TGTGCCAGTAGTATCCACGGGAGGGACCAAGAGACCCAGTACTTC

j_gene: TRBJ2-6
v_gene: TRBV7-9
abundance: few
d_gene: TRBD1
CDR3aa: CASSLQGGLSGANVLTF
CDR3nt: TGTGCCAGCAGCCTACAGGGGGGCCTCTCTGGGGCCAACGTCCTGACTTTC

j_gene: TRBJ2-2
v_gene: TRBV29-1
abundance: -
d_gene: TRBD1
CDR3aa: CSVEDRVACTGELFF
CDR3nt: TGCAGCGTTGAGGACAGGGTTGCATGCACCGGGGAGCTGTTTTTT

j_gene: TRBJ1-1
v_gene: TRBV12-5
abundance: -
d_gene: -
CDR3aa: CASGLPGDTEAFF
CDR3nt: TGTGCTAGTGGGTTGCCAGGGGACACTGAAGCTTTCTTT

j_gene: TRBJ2-7
v_gene: TRBV10-2
abundance: few
d_gene: TRBD1
CDR3aa: CASFLPGQGYEQYF
CDR3nt: TGCGCCAGCTTCCTCCCGGGACAGGGGTACGAGCAGTACTTC

j_gene: TRBJ2-4
v_gene: TRBV6-1
abundance: few
d_gene: -
CDR3aa: CASSEVLSTTGNIQYF
CDR3nt: TGTGCCAGCAGTGAAGTCTTATCGACTACCGGGAACATTCAGTACTTC

j_gene: TRBJ2-7
v_gene: TRBV4-1
abundance: -
d_gene: -
CDR3aa: CASSQEQRGTEQYF
CDR3nt: TGCGCCAGCAGCCAAGAGCAACGGGGGACCGAGCAGTACTTC

j_gene: TRBJ1-3
v_gene: TRBV12-3/TRBV12-4
abundance: many
d_gene: -
CDR3aa: CASTYRAESGNTIYF
CDR3nt: TGTGCCAGCACCTACCGGGCGGAATCTGGAAACACCATATATTTT

j_gene: TRBJ2-7
v_gene: TRBV5-6
abundance: many
d_gene: -
CDR3aa: CASSPGGGPGIEQYF
CDR3nt: TGTGCCAGCAGCCCTGGCGGCGGGCCTGGGATCGAGCAGTACTTC

j_gene: TRBJ1-6
v_gene: TRBV19
abundance: -
d_gene: TRBD1
CDR3aa: CASSSRTGDDSPLHF
CDR3nt: TGTGCCAGTAGTTCCCGGACAGGGGATGATTCACCCCTCCACTTT

j_gene: TRBJ1-3
v_gene: TRBV19
abundance: few
d_gene: -
CDR3aa: CASSINTASGNTIYF
CDR3nt: TGTGCCAGTAGTATAAACACAGCCTCTGGAAACACCATATATTTT

j_gene: TRBJ2-3
v_gene: TRBV2
abundance: many
d_gene: -
CDR3aa: CASVGGEGDTQYF
CDR3nt: TGTGCCAGCGTTGGGGGAGAGGGGGATACGCAGTATTTT

j_gene: TRBJ1-3
v_gene: TRBV2
abundance: few
d_gene: -
CDR3aa: CASRTPSGNTIYF
CDR3nt: TGTGCCAGCAGGACACCCTCTGGAAACACCATATATTTT

j_gene: TRBJ2-7
v_gene: TRBV25-1
abundance: once
d_gene: -
CDR3aa: CASSAFSYEQYF
CDR3nt: TGTGCCAGCAGTGCCTTCTCCTACGAGCAGTACTTC

j_gene: TRBJ1-2
v_gene: TRBV27
abundance: -
d_gene: -
CDR3aa: CASRLGGGSYGYTF
CDR3nt: TGTGCCAGCCGTTTGGGGGGAGGAAGCTATGGCTACACCTTC

j_gene: TRBJ2-3
v_gene: TRBV2
abundance: -
d_gene: TRBD1
CDR3aa: CASSETGQGWTDTQYF
CDR3nt: TGTGCCAGCAGTGAGACGGGACAGGGATGGACAGATACGCAGTATTTT

j_gene: TRBJ2-2
v_gene: TRBV20-1
abundance: many
d_gene: TRBD2
CDR3aa: CSATPLAGGDGELFF
CDR3nt: TGCAGTGCTACCCCCCTAGCGGGAGGGGACGGGGAGCTGTTTTTT

j_gene: TRBJ2-3
v_gene: TRBV9
abundance: few
d_gene: TRBD1
CDR3aa: CASRTGQGASTDTQYF
CDR3nt: TGTGCCAGCAGGACGGGACAGGGCGCTAGCACAGATACGCAGTATTTT

j_gene: TRBJ1-1
v_gene: TRBV27
abundance: -
d_gene: -
CDR3aa: CASRPTDSNTEAFF
CDR3nt: TGTGCCAGCAGGCCGACAGATTCGAACACTGAAGCTTTCTTT

j_gene: TRBJ1-4
v_gene: TRBV5-1
abundance: -
d_gene: -
CDR3aa: CASSQATGHNEKLFF
CDR3nt: TGCGCCAGCAGCCAAGCGACAGGCCATAATGAAAAACTGTTTTTT

j_gene: TRBJ2-7
v_gene: TRBV2
abundance: many
d_gene: -
CDR3aa: CASSASATGSYEQYF
CDR3nt: TGTGCCAGCAGTGCCTCCGCAACGGGATCCTACGAGCAGTACTTC

j_gene: TRBJ2-3
v_gene: TRBV20-1
abundance: -
d_gene: TRBD2
CDR3aa: CSAPAGVVKTDTQYF
CDR3nt: TGCAGTGCTCCGGCGGGGGTGGTAAAAACAGATACGCAGTATTTT

j_gene: TRBJ1-2
v_gene: TRBV29-1
abundance: -
d_gene: -
CDR3aa: CSVDGGYGYTF
CDR3nt: TGCAGCGTTGATGGAGGCTATGGCTACACCTTC